This is a list of T cell receptor beta chains from one sample in a study of OX40 agonist ivuxolimab in advanced cancers. Only in-frame clones appear in the TCRdb table, and some are missing; sequencing was by immunoSEQ multiplex PCR. The data contain around 95,000 clones, around 90% of them singletons. The specimen was CD4+ or CD8+ T cells sorted from blood, collected in a trial of the OX40 agonist ivuxolimab. These receptors were obtained from an adult with an advanced solid tumor such as melanoma, head and neck, liver or kidney cancer. Each CDR3 is given with its conserved first and last residue. A D gene is named only where the DNA matches it firmly. Not all rows give a size; the values are once, few, many and, for expanded clones, a class.

>TRBV29-1|TRBJ1-1|NA|NA
TGCAGCGCGGACAAATCGAACACTGAAGCTTTCTTT
CSADKSNTEAFF
>TRBV5-1|TRBJ2-7|NA|NA
TGCGCCAGCAGCTTGGAAGTGGGCGAGCAGTACTTC
CASSLEVGEQYF
>TRBV5-1|TRBJ1-1|NA|NA
TGCGCCAGCAGCTTGGGGGCGGCGATTGCTACTGAAGCTTTCTTT
CASSLGAAIATEAFF
>TRBV27|TRBJ2-1|NA|TRBD2
TGTGCCAGCAGTAACACCCTAGCGGGAGCCGCCGGGCCTGAGCAGTTCTTC
CASSNTLAGAAGPEQFF
>TRBV11-2|TRBJ2-5|NA|NA
TGTGCCAGCAGCAGGGGCCCCCAAGAGACCCAGTACTTC
CASSRGPQETQYF
>TRBV4-3|TRBJ2-1|NA|NA
TGCGCCAGCAGCCAAGATTATGCACCGCCCTACAATGAGCAGTTCTTC
CASSQDYAPPYNEQFF
>TRBV30|TRBJ1-1|NA|TRBD1
TGTGCCTGGAGTCGGGGCAGGGGGGGAGATGAAGCTTTCTTT
CAWSRGRGGDEAFF
>TRBV7-9|TRBJ2-1|once|TRBD2
TGTGCCAGCATTGGACTAGCCCATGAGCAGTTCTTC
CASIGLAHEQFF
>TRBV7-9|TRBJ1-4|NA|NA
TGTGCCAGCAGCTTGACAGGTGGAACTAATGAAAAACTGTTTTTT
CASSLTGGTNEKLFF
>TRBV5-1|TRBJ1-6|NA|NA
TGCGCCAGCAGCTTGGATGGGCAGGGTCGGTCACCCCTCCACTTT
CASSLDGQGRSPLHF
>TRBV7-2|TRBJ1-1|once|NA
TGTGCCAGCAGCTTAGCGATATCGAACACTGAAGCTTTCTTT
CASSLAISNTEAFF
>TRBV5-1|TRBJ2-7|NA|TRBD2
TGCGCCAGCAGCTTGGCCGGGGTTAGTAGCGGGGTAGCCTACGAGCAGTACTTC
CASSLAGVSSGVAYEQYF
>TRBV5-1|TRBJ2-5|NA|NA
TGCGCCAGCAGCTTGACCCAGCTCACGTCGGAGACCCAGTACTTC
CASSLTQLTSETQYF
>TRBV27|TRBJ2-2|NA|TRBD2
TGTGCCAGCGTTAGCGGGGGGGCAGGCACCGGGGAGCTGTTTTTT
CASVSGGAGTGELFF
>TRBV5-5|TRBJ1-5|NA|TRBD1
TGTGCCAGCAGCTCGGCCGGGACAGGGGTTGGGCAGCCCCAGCATTTT
CASSSAGTGVGQPQHF
>TRBV7-8|TRBJ1-4|once|NA
TGTGCCAGCAGCTTAGGGGGCATGGGGGGAAAACTGTTTTTT
CASSLGGMGGKLFF
>TRBV29-1|TRBJ2-7|once|NA
TGCAGCGTTGAAGATAGGGGTCTCACCAGCTACGAGCAGTACTTC
CSVEDRGLTSYEQYF
>TRBV27|TRBJ1-5|NA|NA
TGTGCCAGCAGTTCTAGGGTGTCCAATCAGCCCCAGCATTTT
CASSSRVSNQPQHF
>TRBV30|TRBJ2-4|NA|TRBD2
TGTGCCTGGAGCTTTAGCGGGGGAGCCAAAAACATTCAGTACTTC
CAWSFSGGAKNIQYF
>TRBV6-1|TRBJ2-7|once|NA
TGTGCCAGCAGTGAAGCTGGAATAGGGGTTGGCGAGCAGTACTTC
CASSEAGIGVGEQYF
>TRBV18|TRBJ2-1|NA|NA
TGTGCCAGCTCACCGAGGGGGGGTGAGCAGTTCTTC
CASSPRGGEQFF
>TRBV19|TRBJ2-2|NA|NA
TGTGCCAGTCTGAGGGGTACCGGGGAGCTGTTTTTT
CASLRGTGELFF
>TRBV5-5|TRBJ1-1|NA|NA
TGTGCCAGCAGCTTGGAAGCAGGCCGGTGGAACACTGAAGCTTTCTTT
CASSLEAGRWNTEAFF
>TRBV18|TRBJ2-2|NA|NA
TGTGCCAGCTCACCATCTCCGGGACTTCAAGATTACGGGGAGCTGTTTTTT
CASSPSPGLQDYGELFF
>TRBV28|TRBJ1-5|NA|NA
TGTGCCAGCAGGACGGATAGCAATCAGCCCCAGCATTTT
CASRTDSNQPQHF
>TRBV6-5|TRBJ2-1|NA|NA
TGTGCCAGCAGGTCCGAAATAAGTTCGGGATGGGTCTTC
CASRSEISSGWVF
>TRBV10-2|TRBJ2-1|NA|TRBD2
TGCGCCAGCAGTGAGCAAGCGGGGGGCGACTATGAGCAGTTCTTC
CASSEQAGGDYEQFF
>TRBV28|TRBJ1-2|NA|NA
TGTGCCAGCCTCAAACAGGCCCCAGGCTACACCTTC
CASLKQAPGYTF
>TRBV6-1|TRBJ1-1|NA|NA
TGTGCCAGCAGTGAACAAAGGGGGTACGGCACTGAAGCTTTCTTT
CASSEQRGYGTEAFF
>TRBV7-6|TRBJ2-2|NA|TRBD2
TGTGCCAGCAGCTGGAGCGGGGGGGGTAACACCGGGGAGCTGTTTTTT
CASSWSGGGNTGELFF
>TRBV7-9|TRBJ1-3|NA|NA
TGTGCCAGCAGCTTATATGTAGGAAACACCATATATTTT
CASSLYVGNTIYF
>TRBV29-1|TRBJ1-5|NA|TRBD1
TGCAGCGTGGGACAGGGCGATCAGCCCCAGCATTTT
CSVGQGDQPQHF
>TRBV5-1|TRBJ2-3|once|NA
TGCGCCAGCAGCTTGGGGGCGGCCGGGGGAGATACGCAGTATTTT
CASSLGAAGGDTQYF
>TRBV4-3|TRBJ2-5|NA|TRBD2
TGCGCCAGCAGCCAAGGCCCTAGCGGGGGGGCAGAGACCCAGTACTTC
CASSQGPSGGAETQYF
>TRBV30|TRBJ2-5|NA|TRBD1
TGTGCCTGGAGTCAGGGGTTACAGGGGCAAGAGACCCAGTACTTC
CAWSQGLQGQETQYF
>TRBV5-1|TRBJ1-1|NA|TRBD1
TGCGCCAGCAGCCCGAGGGGACAGGGGACCACTGAAGCTTTCTTT
CASSPRGQGTTEAFF
>TRBV15|TRBJ2-3|few|NA
TGTGCCACCAGCAGCGGACCTGGGGATACGCAGTATTTT
CATSSGPGDTQYF